Listed below are T cell receptor beta chains from one sample, sequenced in a study of T cell responses to AZD1222 COVID-19 vaccine. Repertoires were generated with immunoSEQ multiplex PCR, while TCRdb's copy carries only in-frame clones and drops some. The table has 89,000 or so clones, around 86% seen once. This sample comprised peripheral blood, obtained on day 0 of AZD1222 vaccination. The receptors derive from an adult in good health. Each CDR3 is given with its conserved first and last residue. A D gene is named only where the DNA matches it firmly. Only some rows state a clone size, as once, few, many or a class for expanded clones.

>TRBD1|TRBV5-6|.|TRBJ1-2|15
TGTGCCAGCAGTTTTAGGACAGGCGAGAACTTTGGCTACACCTTC
CASSFRTGENFGYTF
>.|TRBV5-6|.|TRBJ2-3|16
TGTGCCAGCAGCTTGCGGGTCAGCGGAAGCACAGATACGCAGTATTTT
CASSLRVSGSTDTQYF
>TRBD2|TRBV9|.|TRBJ2-3|15
TGTGCCAGCAGCGTCGGACTAGCGGGAGTTGCTACGCAGTATTTT
CASSVGLAGVATQYF
>TRBD1|TRBV24-1|.|TRBJ2-3|15
TGTGCCACCAGTTCGAACAGGGGGCGCATAGATACGCAGTATTTT
CATSSNRGRIDTQYF
>.|TRBV28|.|TRBJ1-5|12
TGTGCCAGTAATACAGCGAATCAGCCCCAGCATTTT
CASNTANQPQHF
>TRBD1|TRBV5-4|.|TRBJ1-2|15
TGTGCCAGCAGCCCGGGACAGGGGTCCTACTATGGCTACACCTTC
CASSPGQGSYYGYTF
>.|TRBV5-8|.|TRBJ2-7|12
TGTGCCAGCAGCTGGGAATACTACGAGCAGTACTTC
CASSWEYYEQYF
>.|TRBV5-1|.|TRBJ1-2|15
TGCGCCAGCAGCTTGGCCGTGGGGCCCCAGGCTGGCTACACCTTC
CASSLAVGPQAGYTF
>.|TRBV21-1|.|TRBJ2-1|16
TGTGCCAGCAGCAAAGGGGCTAGCGGTACCTACAATGAGCAGTTCTTC
CASSKGASGTYNEQFF
>.|TRBV27|.|TRBJ2-1|15
TGTGCCAGCAGTTTAAGGGGGGGCACTACGAATGAGCAGTTCTTC
CASSLRGGTTNEQFF
>.|TRBV2|.|TRBJ2-2|14
TGTGCCAGCAGTCTCCGTCGCGGGACCGGGGAGCTGTTTTTT
CASSLRRGTGELFF
>.|TRBV12-3/TRBV12-4|.|TRBJ1-5|13
TGTGCCAGCAGTTTCGGGGGCAATCAGCCCCAGCATTTT
CASSFGGNQPQHF
>.|TRBV6-5|.|TRBJ1-5|14
TGTGCCAGCAGTTCCCGGGCGGTAGAACAGCCCCAGCATTTT
CASSSRAVEQPQHF
>TRBD2|TRBV7-9|few|TRBJ2-3|17
TGTGCCAGCAGCTTAGCGAGGTCTAGCGGGAGTCAAGATACGCAGTATTTT
CASSLARSSGSQDTQYF
>.|TRBV6-5|.|TRBJ1-2|15
TGTGCCAGCAGTTACGCGTCGACAAAAAGTATTGGCTACACCTTC
CASSYASTKSIGYTF
>.|TRBV28|.|TRBJ2-7|13
TGTGCCAGCAGTTCCCGGGCCCCCTTCGAGCAGTACTTC
CASSSRAPFEQYF
>TRBD1|TRBV30|.|TRBJ2-7|12
TGTGCCTGGAGGCGACAGGGTACCGAGCAGTACTTC
CAWRRQGTEQYF
>TRBD2|TRBV10-1|.|TRBJ2-1|19
TGCGCCAGCAGACCCCGGACTAGCGGGAGGGAGAGCTCCTACAATGAGCAGTTCTTC
CASRPRTSGRESSYNEQFF
>.|TRBV7-2|.|TRBJ1-2|13
TGTGCCAGCAGCCCCCCCGGTCCCTATGGCTACACCTTC
CASSPPGPYGYTF
>TRBD1|TRBV11-2|.|TRBJ2-5|14
TGTGCCAGCAGCGTTGGACAGGGACGATACGGCCAGTACTTC
CASSVGQGRYGQYF
>.|TRBV28|.|TRBJ1-1|15
TGTGCCAGCATCCCCTGGGGGTACATGAACACTGAAGCTTTCTTT
CASIPWGYMNTEAFF
>.|TRBV24-1|.|TRBJ2-1|16
TGTGCCACCAGTGACCCTGGACCAGGTTCCTACAATGAGCAGTTCTTC
CATSDPGPGSYNEQFF
>.|TRBV23-1|.|TRBJ1-2|12
TGCGCCAGCAGTCTACAGGGATTTGGCTACACCTTC
CASSLQGFGYTF
>.|TRBV10-2|.|TRBJ2-7|13
TGCGCCAGCAGTGAGTGGACCCCCCCCGAGCAGTACTTC
CASSEWTPPEQYF
>.|TRBV3-1/TRBV3-2|.|TRBJ1-2|15
TGTGCCAGCAGCCCCACAGTAAATAGGGACTATGGCTACACCTTC
CASSPTVNRDYGYTF
>.|TRBV19|few|TRBJ1-1|11
TGTGCCAGTAGCCTCTTCCCCCTCGCTTTCTTT
CASSLFPLAFF
>TRBD2|TRBV29-1|.|TRBJ2-1|14
TGCAGCGTCGAGACTAGCGGGAGCGGCAATGAGCAGTTCTTC
CSVETSGSGNEQFF
>TRBD1|TRBV5-1|.|TRBJ1-5|15
TGCGCCAGCAGATCCAGGGGGCGCCGGAATCAGCCCCAGCATTTT
CASRSRGRRNQPQHF
>.|TRBV7-2|.|TRBJ2-6|15
TGTGCCAGCACCCCGCGAGAAGGGGGGGCCAACGTCCTGACTTTC
CASTPREGGANVLTF
>.|TRBV14|.|TRBJ2-7|14
TGTGCCAGCAGCCTTGCGCTAGCCTCCTACGAGCAGTACTTC
CASSLALASYEQYF
>.|TRBV30|.|TRBJ1-5|13
TGTGCCTGGAGTGTTAGTCCGAATCAGCCCCAGCATTTT
CAWSVSPNQPQHF
>.|TRBV5-6|once|TRBJ1-2|14
TGTGCCAGCAGCCCGGGGGGGGCAGGCTATGGCTACACCTTC
CASSPGGAGYGYTF
>TRBD1|TRBV19|.|TRBJ2-6|16
TGTGCCAGTAATCGACAGGGAACCTCTGGGGCCAACGTCCTGACTTTC
CASNRQGTSGANVLTF
>.|TRBV11-2|.|TRBJ2-2|15
TGTGCCAGCAGCTTAGCGGGAGTCGGTACCGGGGAGCTGTTTTTT
CASSLAGVGTGELFF
>TRBD2|TRBV3-1/TRBV3-2|once|TRBJ2-7|14
TGTGCCAGCAGCCAGGGGACTAGCGGGCGCGAGCAGTACTTC
CASSQGTSGREQYF
>.|TRBV7-3|.|TRBJ1-1|13
TGTGCCAGCAGCTTAATACAGGAGGCAGAAGCTTTCTTT
CASSLIQEAEAFF
>.|TRBV28|.|TRBJ1-1|16
TGTGCCAGCAGTTTAGGCCCCAGACAGTGGAACACTGAAGCTTTCTTT
CASSLGPRQWNTEAFF
>TRBD2|TRBV9|.|TRBJ2-1|17
TGTGCCAGCAGCGTAGCTCTGGCGGGAGGGTCCTACAATGAGCAGTTCTTC
CASSVALAGGSYNEQFF
>.|TRBV27|.|TRBJ2-1|13
TGTGCCAGCAGTCTCTGGGGAGACAATGAGCAGTTCTTC
CASSLWGDNEQFF